This TCR beta chain was sequenced in a study of OX40 agonist ivuxolimab in advanced cancers. Regarding the research as a whole: The costimulatory receptor OX40 (CD134) was targeted by ivuxolimab, a fully human IgG2 agonistic monoclonal antibody. Intravenous ivuxolimab was administered to patients every 2 weeks at six dose levels: 0.01, 0.1, 0.3, 1.5, 3 and 10 mg/kg. Of the approximately 50 dose-escalation patients, hepatocellular carcinoma was present in approximately 20, melanoma in around 15, renal cell carcinoma in 9 and head and neck cancer in 9. In the dose-escalation cohort, 82.7% of patients were male, and the mean age was roughly 60 years, with a range of roughly 20 to 85. Patients were allowed to have had prior anti-PD-1, anti-PD-L1 or anti-CTLA-4 therapy, and 40% of the dose-escalation patients had previously received checkpoint inhibitors. Partial responses occurred in three dose-escalation patients: two with cutaneous melanoma and one with hepatocellular carcinoma. The purpose of peripheral TCRbeta sequencing was to test whether ivuxolimab changed TCR sequence diversity and led to clonal T-cell expansion. The paper covers the monotherapy dose-escalation part of the phase I ivuxolimab trial, which included N = 52 patients.

Broad study findings and their caveats: The antigen specificity of the clonally expanded peripheral T cells was not determined. After ivuxolimab, CD8+ T cells had more expanded clones than CD4+ T cells on average. Low levels of normalized T-cell clonal expansion were also shown by some nonresponding patients. Partial responders in the 0.1-3.0 mg/kg groups had among the lowest normalized peripheral clonal expansion, especially among CD8+ T cells. At doses of 0.1 to 3.0 mg/kg, clonal expansion of both CD4+ and CD8+ blood T cells was observed from baseline to week 6.

To sequence the TCRbeta CDR3 region, genomic DNA was isolated from the sorted cells. The immunoSEQ Assay was used for sequencing of TCRbeta CDR3 regions. TCRdb took over this immuneACCESS table, retaining in-frame rearrangements with V and J assigned. Such tables are incomplete; in checked studies, under half of the missing clones stem from an unresolved V gene, and the remainder is unexplained. The sample table lists more than 12,000 clones, more than 75% of them with a count of one. The leading ten clones occupy about 6.3% of the sample. Of note for this clone: Its antigen has not been determined. Base-call qualities are not available, and no considerably larger clone is one nucleotide away.

Patients with a history of autoimmune disease or receiving systemic immunosuppression were excluded from the trial. Peripheral blood for TCR sequencing was collected from all dose cohorts at baseline, on cycle 4 day 1, and on cycle 7 day 1. The samples were taken from a phase I, first-in-human, multicenter, open-label dose-escalation trial of ivuxolimab. The trial enrolled adults with locally advanced or metastatic head and neck squamous cell, hepatocellular, melanoma or renal cell carcinoma. Before TCR sequencing, CD4+ T cells and CD8+ T cells from peripheral blood were sorted into separate populations. Here the sequenced sample was CD4+ or CD8+ T cells sorted from blood, taken in a trial of the OX40 agonist ivuxolimab. This TCR was recovered from an adult with an advanced solid tumor such as melanoma, head and neck, liver or kidney cancer.

The DNA is as follows: TGTGCCTGGGGACAGGACTCCTACGAGCAGTACTTC. Its translation is CAWGQDSYEQYF. The V and J segments used are TRBV30 and TRBJ2-7; 7 bases in between match TRBD1. The germline V gene (reference sequence) specifies GTSNPN as CDR1 and SVGIG as CDR2. From cysteine to phenylalanine, the CDR3 is 12 amino acids long. Only CDR3 DNA remains: 36 bases, in frame from the first base. V lost 5 bases and J lost 0 bases, and the count of bases not matched to a germline gene is 1.